Each of the 28 T cell receptor beta chains below was sequenced from the same sample in a study of T cell responses to AZD1222 COVID-19 vaccine. Repertoires were generated with immunoSEQ multiplex PCR, while TCRdb's copy carries only in-frame clones and drops some. The profile covers approximately 130,000 clones, with about nine tenths appearing a single time and over 9% taken by the ten largest. The sample here was peripheral blood, taken 28 days after the second AZD1222 dose. The receptors here all came from an adult who received the AZD1222 COVID-19 vaccine.

The chain links TRBV18 to TRBJ1-5; 12 nucleotides line up with TRBD1. This CDR3 comprises 16 residues. Trimming took 3 bases from V and 6 from J; bases not matched to a gene: 6. Germline CDR1 KGHSH, CDR2 LQKENI. CDR3 nucleotide sequence: TGTGCCAGCTCACCGACCGGGACAGGGGGCGTTCAGCCCCAGCATTTT. Translated: CASSPTGTGGVQPQHF.

V is TRBV7-2 and J is TRBJ2-4; either TRBD1 or TRBD2 may supply D (5 bases each). CDR1 and CDR2 (germline): SGHTA, FQGNSA. The germline V and J ends were trimmed by 1 base and 9 bases, with 13 bases remaining between them. The CDR3 has 14 amino acids. CDR3 residues: CASSLVSGDGIQYF. CDR3 coding DNA: TGTGCCAGCAGCTTAGTATCCGGGGACGGCATTCAGTACTTC. Full variable domain (remainder filled in from reference TRBV7-2 and TRBJ2-4): GAGVSQSPSNKVTEKGKDVELRCDPISGHTALYWYRQSLGQGLEFLIYFQGNSAPDKSGLPSDRFSAERTGGSVSTLTIQRTQQEDSAVYLCASSLVSGDGIQYFGAGTRLSVL.

This chain links TRBV13 with TRBJ2-2, with a possible D match to TRBD2 (6 bases). The ends were cut back, 3 bases at V and 4 bases at J, with 9 bases in the middle. The CDR3 is made up of 14 amino acids. The germline V gene encodes CDR1 PRHDT and CDR2 FYEKMQ (reference sequence). In DNA, the CDR3 is TGTGCCAGCAGCTTGCTAGCGCCCACCGGGGAGCTGTTTTTT. Translation gives CASSLLAPTGELFF.

In nucleotides, the CDR3 is TGCGCCAGCAGTAAGGGTTCCTACGAGCAGTACTTC. Its protein product is CASSKGSYEQYF. The V and J genes are TRBV10-2 and TRBJ2-7; no definite D call. The V gene lost 5 bases and the J gene lost 1 base, with 6 bases spanning the gap. This CDR3 has 12 amino acids. Germline lookup yields CDR1 WSHSY and CDR2 SAAADI.

This clone has just one count. V gene TRBV27 combines with J gene TRBJ2-5; D not resolved. The V gene lost 4 bases and the J gene lost 4 bases, with 7 bases spanning the gap. Germline values: CDR1 MNHEY, CDR2 SMNVEV (reference sequence). CDR3 length equals 12 residues. The CDR3 reads CASSYPGETQYF. Here the CDR3 DNA reads TGTGCCAGCAGTTACCCTGGAGAGACCCAGTACTTC.

The sample holds one count of this clone. The rearrangement joins TRBV19 to TRBJ1-2, with TRBD1 identical over 9 bases. Germline loops: CDR1 LNHDA, CDR2 SQIVND (reference sequence). The CDR3 loop spans 11 amino acids. Trimming removed 6 bases from V and 8 bases from J; junction bases left unmatched: 1. Here the CDR3 reads CASRTGGGYTF. CDR3 DNA sequence: TGTGCCAGTAGGACAGGGGGGGGCTACACCTTC.

The chain employs TRBV18 and TRBJ2-2, with 13 bases lining up with TRBD2. Germline V lookup: CDR1 KGHSH, CDR2 LQKENI. The CDR3 covers 19 residues. The V segment lost 5 bases and the J segment 1 base; nucleotides outside the gene matches: 10. CDR3 protein: CASSTYPTSGGVNTGELFF. Here the CDR3 DNA reads TGTGCCAGCTCAACCTACCCCACTAGCGGGGGGGTGAACACCGGGGAGCTGTTTTTT.

The chain carries TRBV5-1 and TRBJ2-2; 7 nucleotides align to TRBD1. The germline gives CDR1 SGHRS, CDR2 YFSETQ. The J segment lost 1 base and the V segment lost 6 bases, leaving 6 bases of the junction unmatched. There are 15 residues in the CDR3. As DNA, the CDR3 is TGCGCCAGCAATGAGGGGGCGGGGAACACCGGGGAGCTGTTTTTT. Amino acids: CASNEGAGNTGELFF.

V gene TRBV24-1 combines with J gene TRBJ1-2, with D possibly TRBD1 on 6 matching bases. This CDR3 has 17 residues. V was trimmed by 1 base and J by 0 bases, leaving 14 bases between them. Per germline, CDR1 KGHDR and CDR2 SFDVKD. This CDR3 is CATSDFRTGSTNYGYTF. The CDR3 region has the DNA TGTGCCACCAGTGATTTCCGCACAGGGTCCACTAACTATGGCTACACCTTC.

This chain links TRBV19 with TRBJ1-1; D is possibly TRBD1 (5 bases). V was pared by 5 bases and J by 1 base, with 11 bases between. Germline assignment: CDR1 LNHDA and CDR2 SQIVND (reference sequence). The CDR3 consists of 14 residues. DNA of the CDR3: TGTGCCAGTAGTTCTGTGACAGCGAACACTGAAGCTTTCTTT. The encoded protein is CASSSVTANTEAFF.

The rearrangement joins TRBV16 to TRBJ1-6, with 8 nucleotides matching TRBD1. The CDR3 is 16 amino acids. Germline V gene lookup returns CDR1 KGHSY and CDR2 FQNENV. Trimming took 3 bases from V and 8 from J; bases not matched to a gene: 9. The CDR3 nucleotides are TGTGCCAGCAGCCACTTAAGACAGGGGTCAGATTCACCCCTCCACTTT. Amino acid sequence: CASSHLRQGSDSPLHF.

The chain recombines TRBV6-5 with TRBJ1-1; D may be TRBD1 (6 bases). CDR3 length: 15 amino acids. CDR1 and CDR2 (germline): MNHEY, SVGAGI. The V gene lost 2 bases and the J gene lost 1 base, with 11 bases spanning the gap. The CDR3 here is CASSYRGATNTEAFF. CDR3 DNA: TGTGCCAGCAGTTACCGGGGGGCTACGAACACTGAAGCTTTCTTT.

The chain combines TRBV30 with TRBJ1-1; 7 nucleotides match TRBD1. Germline values: CDR1 GTSNPN, CDR2 SVGIG (reference sequence). This CDR3 region has 13 residues. Unmatched junction bases numbered 3, after V lost 5 bases and J lost 0 bases. The CDR3 nucleotides read TGTGCCTGGGCGGGACAGATGAACACTGAAGCTTTCTTT. Its translation is CAWAGQMNTEAFF. Filled out from reference TRBV30 and TRBJ1-1, the complete variable domain reads SQTIHQWPATLVQPVGSPLSLECTVEGTSNPNLYWYRQAAGRGLQLLFYSVGIGQISSEVPQNLSASRPQDRQFILSSKKLLLSDSGFYLCAWAGQMNTEAFFGQGTRLTVV.

CDR3 residues: CASSLLQPQHF. Here the CDR3 DNA reads TGTGCCAGCAGTCTCCTTCAGCCCCAGCATTTT. The chain combines TRBV27 with TRBJ1-5; D ambiguous. This CDR3 has 11 amino acids. Germline V gives CDR1 MNHEY, CDR2 SMNVEV (reference sequence). V lost 5 bases and J 6 bases, leaving 5 bases between the germline ends.

This clone was recorded only once. V gene TRBV7-8 combines with J gene TRBJ2-7, with TRBD1 matching 7 bases. V dropped 4 bases and J dropped 12; count of bases not matched to a gene: 3. CDR3 length equals 10 residues. The germline gives CDR1 SGHVS, CDR2 FQNEAQ. The CDR3 sequence is CASSSDRLYF. In DNA form, the CDR3 reads TGTGCCAGCAGCTCGGACAGGTTGTACTTC.

This rearrangement joins TRBV29-1 to TRBJ1-1; 7 bases agree with TRBD1. Trimming at V came to 7 bases and at J to 0 bases, leaving 5 bases not matched to a gene. Germline loops: CDR1 SQVTM, CDR2 ANQGSEA. CDR3 size: 13 residues. The chain's CDR3 is CSGGQTMNTEAFF. CDR3 in DNA: TGCAGCGGGGGACAGACTATGAACACTGAAGCTTTCTTT. Supplemented by reference TRBV29-1 and TRBJ1-1, the full variable domain reads SAVISQKPSRDICQRGTSLTIQCQVDSQVTMMFWYRQQPGQSLTLIATANQGSEATYESGFVIDKFPISRPNLTFSTLTVSNMSPEDSSIYLCSGGQTMNTEAFFGQGTRLTVV.

The rearrangement links TRBV7-9 to TRBJ1-4; no clear D. The CDR3 loop spans 15 amino acids. CDR1 is SEHNR, CDR2 FQNEAQ, per germline (reference sequence). The germline V and J ends were trimmed by 5 bases and 0 bases, with 10 bases remaining between them. The DNA of the CDR3 is TGTGCCAGCAGCCCCAACCGAGCAACTAATGAAAAACTGTTTTTT. Protein sequence: CASSPNRATNEKLFF.

The rearrangement joins TRBV7-9 to TRBJ2-1, with TRBD2 identical over 14 bases. Unmatched junction bases numbered 0, after V lost 3 bases and J lost 8 bases. The length of the CDR3 is 14 residues. The germline gives CDR1 SEHNR, CDR2 FQNEAQ (reference sequence). The CDR3 sequence: CASSLGLAGDEQFF. The CDR3 nucleotides are TGTGCCAGCAGCTTGGGACTAGCGGGAGATGAGCAGTTCTTC.

This chain links TRBV19 with TRBJ2-7; possibly TRBD1 for D (6 bases). V was trimmed by 2 bases and J by 2 bases, leaving 7 bases between them. CDR3 length equals 13 residues. Germline lookup yields CDR1 LNHDA and CDR2 SQIVND (reference sequence). The DNA of the CDR3 is TGTGCCAGTAGTATAAACAGGGCCTACGAGCAGTACTTC. Residues: CASSINRAYEQYF.

The chain carries TRBV7-3 and TRBJ1-6; D unresolved. V dropped 2 bases and J dropped 14 bases, with 19 bases sitting between them. Germline V gene sequence: CDR1 SGHTA, CDR2 FQGTGA. The CDR3 totals 15 residues. The CDR3 sequence: CASSLAPDIFEALHF. CDR3 in DNA: TGTGCCAGCAGCTTAGCCCCCGACATTTTCGAGGCCCTCCACTTT.

J is TRBJ2-3 and V is TRBV9, with 8 positions matching TRBD2. The CDR3 extends over 15 amino acids. J lost 6 bases, V lost 0 bases, and 6 bases had no gene match. Germline V gene lookup returns CDR1 SGDLS and CDR2 YYNGEE. The chain's CDR3 is CASSVVSGRGDTQYF. CDR3 coding DNA: TGTGCCAGCAGCGTAGTAAGCGGGAGAGGTGATACGCAGTATTTT.

This chain joins TRBV11-3 and TRBJ2-1, with 16 nucleotides matching TRBD2. Trimming took 1 base from V and 13 from J; bases not matched to a gene: 4. This CDR3 is 15 amino acids long. Germline assignment: CDR1 SGHNT and CDR2 YENEEA. Here the CDR3 DNA reads TGTGCCAGCAGCTTAGGAGGGACTAGCGGGGGGGCACAGTTCTTC. Translated, it gives CASSLGGTSGGAQFF. The entire variable domain, with the rest obtained from reference TRBV11-3 and TRBJ2-1, is as follows: EAGVVQSPRYKIIEKKQPVAFWCNPISGHNTLYWYLQNLGQGPELLIRYENEEAVDDSQLPKDRFSAERLKGVDSTLKIQPAELGDSAVYLCASSLGGTSGGAQFFGPGTRLTVL.

This clone was counted between two and nine times. The V call is TRBV9, the J call TRBJ1-1; D not resolved. Germline CDR1 SGDLS, CDR2 YYNGEE. The length of the CDR3 is 13 residues. The V end was cut by 0 bases, the J end by 8 bases, with 11 bases between. This CDR3 reads CASSVEVTDEAFF. The CDR3 DNA follows: TGTGCCAGCAGCGTAGAGGTCACCGACGAAGCTTTCTTT.

The chain has TRBV6-5 and TRBJ1-4; tentatively, D is TRBD1 (5 bases). V lost 8 bases and J lost 9, with 16 bases in between. CDR1 MNHEY and CDR2 SVGAGI come from the germline V gene. The CDR3 contains 13 residues. CDR3 loop: CASDRQGEKKLFF. The DNA for the CDR3 is TGTGCCAGCGATCGGCAGGGAGAGAAAAAACTGTTTTTT.

The chain links TRBV7-9 to TRBJ1-2; 11 nucleotides line up with TRBD1. CDR3 length: 14 residues. The trim removed 4 bases at V and 5 bases at J, leaving 3 bases unmatched. Germline V lookup: CDR1 SEHNR, CDR2 FQNEAQ (reference sequence). CDR3 in amino acids: CASSSGTGGYGYTF. The CDR3 region has the DNA TGTGCCAGCAGCTCCGGGACAGGGGGTTATGGCTACACCTTC. The full variable domain, with the rest looked up from reference TRBV7-9 and TRBJ1-2, is DTGVSQNPRHKITKRGQNVTFRCDPISEHNRLYWYRQTLGQGPEFLTYFQNEAQLEKSRLLSDRFSAERPKGSFSTLEIQRTEQGDSAMYLCASSSGTGGYGYTFGSGTRLTVV.

The gene calls are TRBV9 and TRBJ2-2; no clear D. Germline V gives CDR1 SGDLS, CDR2 YYNGEE. This CDR3 is built from 12 residues. V was cut by 4 bases and J by 4 bases, with 5 bases left in between. For the CDR3, the DNA is TGTGCCAGCAGCCTGAGCACCGGGGAGCTGTTTTTT. It yields the protein CASSLSTGELFF.

This chain connects TRBV27 to TRBJ2-1; D not certain. This CDR3 region has 12 residues. Germline loops: CDR1 MNHEY, CDR2 SMNVEV (reference sequence). Trimming pared 0 bases from V and 6 bases from J, leaving 3 bases between. The DNA for the CDR3 is TGTGCCAGCAGTTTATCGAGCAATGAGCAGTTCTTC. This encodes CASSLSSNEQFF.

The chain carries TRBV11-3 and TRBJ2-1, with 10 bases lining up with TRBD2. The CDR3 loop spans 14 amino acids. Germline V lookup: CDR1 SGHNT, CDR2 YENEEA. V dropped 5 bases and J dropped 4; count of bases not matched to a gene: 2. In DNA form, the CDR3 reads TGTGCCAGCAGCCGAGCGGGAGGGTACAATGAGCAGTTCTTC. Encoded protein: CASSRAGGYNEQFF.